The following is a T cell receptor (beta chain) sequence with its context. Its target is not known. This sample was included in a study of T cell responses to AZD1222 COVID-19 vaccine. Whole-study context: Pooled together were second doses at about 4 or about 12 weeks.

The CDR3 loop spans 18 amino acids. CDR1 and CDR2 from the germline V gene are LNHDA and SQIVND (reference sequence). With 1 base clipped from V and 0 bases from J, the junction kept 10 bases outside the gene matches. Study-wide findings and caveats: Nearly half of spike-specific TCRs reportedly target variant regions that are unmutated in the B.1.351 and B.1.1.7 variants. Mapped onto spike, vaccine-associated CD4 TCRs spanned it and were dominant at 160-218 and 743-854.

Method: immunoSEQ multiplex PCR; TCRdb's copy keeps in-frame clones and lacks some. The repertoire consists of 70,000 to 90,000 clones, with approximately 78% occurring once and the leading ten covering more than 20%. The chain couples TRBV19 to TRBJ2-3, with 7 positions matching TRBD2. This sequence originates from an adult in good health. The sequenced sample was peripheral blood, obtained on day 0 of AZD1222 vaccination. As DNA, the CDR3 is TGTGCCAGTAGTATAGCCCTCACTAGCGACTATAGCACAGATACGCAGTATTTT. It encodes CASSIALTSDYSTDTQYF.